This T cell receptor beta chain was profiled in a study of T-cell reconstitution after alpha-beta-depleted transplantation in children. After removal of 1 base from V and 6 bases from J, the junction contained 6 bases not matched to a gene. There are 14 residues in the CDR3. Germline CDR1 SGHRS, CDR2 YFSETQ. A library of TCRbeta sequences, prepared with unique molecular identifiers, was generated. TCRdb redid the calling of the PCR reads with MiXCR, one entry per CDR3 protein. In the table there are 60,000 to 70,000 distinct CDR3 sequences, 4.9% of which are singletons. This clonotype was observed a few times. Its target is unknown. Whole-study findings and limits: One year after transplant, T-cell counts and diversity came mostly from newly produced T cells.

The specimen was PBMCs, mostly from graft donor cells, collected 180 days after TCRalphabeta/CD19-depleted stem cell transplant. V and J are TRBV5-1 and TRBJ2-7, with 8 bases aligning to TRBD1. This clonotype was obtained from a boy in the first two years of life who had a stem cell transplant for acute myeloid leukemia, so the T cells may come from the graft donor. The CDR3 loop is CASSLRTGSLEQYF. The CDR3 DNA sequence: TGCGCCAGCAGCTTGAGGACAGGGTCCCTCGAGCAGTACTTC.